This T cell receptor (beta chain) was recovered during a study of T cells in Graves' hyperthyroidism and ophthalmopathy. TCR beta CDR3 regions were amplified from RNA. The HTBI primer set served for first-round RT-PCR of the TCR CDR3. TCRdb analysed the multiplex PCR reads with MiXCR anew, one entry per CDR3 protein. The sample records roughly 560,000 distinct CDR3 sequences, about 15% being singletons. For this clonotype: Its specificity is unknown.

Study-wide results and caveats: A 13 V-J signature model discriminated ophthalmopathy versus stable hyperthyroidism. Model predictions of ophthalmopathy came a median approximately 6 months before onset.

V gave up 10 bases and J gave up 6 bases, with 27 bases separating them. CDR3 length equals 16 residues. Germline V gene lookup returns CDR1 ENHRY and CDR2 SYGVKD. This chain joins TRBV10-3 and TRBJ1-2; maybe TRBD1 (6 bases). Sequencing was carried out using blood. The clonotype comes from a woman in her forties with Graves' ophthalmopathy. The CDR3: CATTRGARVESNGYTF. The DNA of the CDR3 is TGTGCCACCACCCGGGGGGCGCGAGTGGAGAGTAATGGCTACACCTTC.